This T cell receptor (beta chain) was identified during a study of blood T cell repertoires in COVID-19. The method was immunoSEQ multiplex PCR; TCRdb's version includes in-frame clones alone and lacks a portion of them. The profile shows around 250,000 clones, around nine tenths of them singletons. The V segment lost 4 bases and the J segment 6 bases; nucleotides outside the gene matches: 3. Germline V lookup: CDR1 LGHDT, CDR2 YNNKEL (reference sequence). This CDR3 comprises 14 residues. The specimen was peripheral blood. This receptor was taken from a middle-aged woman who had recovered from COVID-19. J is TRBJ2-7 and V is TRBV3-1 (or the pseudogene TRBV3-2); 13 bases are shared with TRBD2. CDR3 region: CASSPRLAGGEQYF. Written as DNA, the CDR3 is TGTGCCAGCAGCCCCAGACTAGCGGGAGGCGAGCAGTACTTC.